Listed below are T cell receptor beta chains from one sample, sequenced in a study of T cell changes during pregnancy in multiple sclerosis. This table comes from immunoSEQ multiplex PCR, and its TCRdb copy is limited to in-frame clones, with some not included. The sample lists 93,000 or so clones, 92% occurring once. The sample was peripheral blood, taken after pregnancy. The receptors originated from a female donor with multiple sclerosis, enrolled in a pregnancy study. CDR3s include the opening cysteine and the closing phenylalanine or tryptophan. D genes are given only for firm matches. The size of a clone is reported for some rows only, either as once, few or many, or as a class for expanded clones.

abundance: NA
v_gene: TRBV25-1
j_gene: TRBJ1-2
d_gene: TRBD1
CDR3aa: CASSRPGQANYGYTF
CDR3nt: TGTGCCAGCAGTAGGCCCGGACAGGCTAACTATGGCTACACCTTC

abundance: NA
v_gene: TRBV4-1
j_gene: TRBJ1-2
d_gene: TRBD1
CDR3aa: CASSQPGTGKGYGYTF
CDR3nt: TGCGCCAGCAGCCAACCTGGGACAGGGAAGGGCTATGGCTACACCTTC

abundance: NA
v_gene: TRBV30
j_gene: TRBJ1-5
d_gene: NA
CDR3aa: CAWARGGGNQPQHF
CDR3nt: TGTGCCTGGGCCCGCGGGGGGGGCAATCAGCCCCAGCATTTT

abundance: NA
v_gene: TRBV19
j_gene: TRBJ1-4
d_gene: NA
CDR3aa: CASKRGRAATNEKLFF
CDR3nt: TGTGCCAGTAAACGAGGGCGGGCGGCAACTAATGAAAAACTGTTTTTT

abundance: NA
v_gene: TRBV19
j_gene: TRBJ1-5
d_gene: NA
CDR3aa: CASSMADQPQHF
CDR3nt: TGTGCCAGTAGTATGGCGGATCAGCCCCAGCATTTT

abundance: NA
v_gene: TRBV5-1
j_gene: TRBJ2-3
d_gene: NA
CDR3aa: CASSLAGGTDTQYF
CDR3nt: TGCGCCAGCAGCTTGGCGGGGGGCACAGATACGCAGTATTTT

abundance: NA
v_gene: TRBV9
j_gene: TRBJ1-2
d_gene: NA
CDR3aa: CASSIQGYNGYTF
CDR3nt: TGTGCCAGCAGCATCCAGGGATATAATGGCTACACCTTC

abundance: once
v_gene: TRBV5-1
j_gene: TRBJ2-3
d_gene: TRBD2
CDR3aa: CASSSYGTSGRLSTDTQYF
CDR3nt: TGCGCCAGCAGCTCCTACGGGACTAGCGGGCGGTTAAGCACAGATACGCAGTATTTT

abundance: few
v_gene: TRBV2
j_gene: TRBJ1-4
d_gene: TRBD1
CDR3aa: CASSGRGRLSGKLFF
CDR3nt: TGTGCCAGCAGTGGGAGGGGGCGCTTATCAGGAAAACTGTTTTTT

abundance: NA
v_gene: TRBV6-1
j_gene: TRBJ2-3
d_gene: TRBD2
CDR3aa: CASTPTSGRRDTQYF
CDR3nt: TGTGCCAGCACCCCGACTAGCGGGAGAAGAGATACGCAGTATTTT

abundance: NA
v_gene: TRBV6-4
j_gene: TRBJ2-3
d_gene: NA
CDR3aa: CASSGPGGTQYF
CDR3nt: TGTGCCAGCAGTGGCCCTGGAGGGACGCAGTATTTT

abundance: NA
v_gene: TRBV27
j_gene: TRBJ1-1
d_gene: NA
CDR3aa: CASSQGLNTEAFF
CDR3nt: TGTGCCAGCAGTCAGGGGCTAAACACTGAAGCTTTCTTT

abundance: NA
v_gene: TRBV27
j_gene: TRBJ2-7
d_gene: NA
CDR3aa: CASSFGLATSYEQYF
CDR3nt: TGTGCCAGCAGTTTCGGGTTAGCGACGTCCTACGAGCAGTACTTC

abundance: NA
v_gene: TRBV6-6
j_gene: TRBJ2-3
d_gene: TRBD1
CDR3aa: CASSRPLQGTDTQYF
CDR3nt: TGTGCCAGCAGTCGCCCACTACAGGGGACAGATACGCAGTATTTT

abundance: NA
v_gene: TRBV7-8
j_gene: TRBJ2-7
d_gene: NA
CDR3aa: CASSPYRVAGPYEQYF
CDR3nt: TGTGCCAGCAGCCCCTATCGGGTCGCAGGGCCGTACGAGCAGTACTTC

abundance: NA
v_gene: TRBV7-6
j_gene: TRBJ2-1
d_gene: NA
CDR3aa: CASSLYRTEQFF
CDR3nt: TGTGCCAGCAGCTTATATAGAACGGAGCAGTTCTTC

abundance: once
v_gene: TRBV7-9
j_gene: TRBJ2-7
d_gene: NA
CDR3aa: CASSPKAGFLSYEQYF
CDR3nt: TGTGCCAGCAGCCCGAAGGCGGGGTTTTTGTCCTACGAGCAGTACTTC

abundance: NA
v_gene: TRBV19
j_gene: TRBJ1-2
d_gene: NA
CDR3aa: CASSIARGNYGYTF
CDR3nt: TGTGCCAGTAGTATAGCTAGGGGGAACTATGGCTACACCTTC

abundance: once
v_gene: TRBV5-1
j_gene: TRBJ1-5
d_gene: TRBD1
CDR3aa: CAPAPRGTGPNQPQHF
CDR3nt: TGCGCCCCAGCACCCCGGGGGACAGGGCCCAATCAGCCCCAGCATTTT

abundance: NA
v_gene: TRBV10-3
j_gene: TRBJ1-3
d_gene: NA
CDR3aa: CAISTPLSTGNTIYF
CDR3nt: TGTGCCATCAGTACCCCCCTTAGCACTGGAAACACCATATATTTT

abundance: NA
v_gene: TRBV7-8
j_gene: TRBJ2-2
d_gene: NA
CDR3aa: CASSLVHGELFF
CDR3nt: TGTGCCAGCAGCTTAGTTCACGGGGAGCTGTTTTTT

abundance: NA
v_gene: TRBV5-5
j_gene: TRBJ1-5
d_gene: NA
CDR3aa: CASSPNGGPAQPQHF
CDR3nt: TGTGCCAGCAGCCCAAACGGGGGGCCGGCTCAGCCCCAGCATTTT

abundance: NA
v_gene: TRBV6-1
j_gene: TRBJ1-1
d_gene: NA
CDR3aa: CASSEPAQGNTEAFF
CDR3nt: TGTGCCAGCAGTGAACCGGCTCAGGGGAACACTGAAGCTTTCTTT

abundance: NA
v_gene: TRBV2
j_gene: TRBJ1-2
d_gene: NA
CDR3aa: CASSSVTVIHGYTF
CDR3nt: TGTGCCAGCAGTTCCGTGACTGTTATCCATGGCTACACCTTC

abundance: NA
v_gene: TRBV5-1
j_gene: TRBJ2-1
d_gene: TRBD2
CDR3aa: CASRRGLAGVNEQFF
CDR3nt: TGCGCCAGTCGGAGGGGACTAGCGGGAGTCAATGAGCAGTTCTTC

abundance: NA
v_gene: TRBV6-1
j_gene: TRBJ2-3
d_gene: TRBD2
CDR3aa: CASSVPSGGVTDTQYF
CDR3nt: TGTGCCAGCAGTGTTCCTAGCGGGGGGGTTACAGATACGCAGTATTTT

abundance: NA
v_gene: TRBV19
j_gene: TRBJ2-2
d_gene: NA
CDR3aa: CASSKLGANTGELFF
CDR3nt: TGTGCCAGTAGTAAGTTAGGGGCCAACACCGGGGAGCTGTTTTTT

abundance: NA
v_gene: TRBV27
j_gene: TRBJ2-2
d_gene: TRBD2
CDR3aa: CASGFISGPFGGELFF
CDR3nt: TGTGCCAGCGGATTCATTAGCGGGCCCTTTGGCGGGGAGCTGTTTTTT

abundance: NA
v_gene: TRBV2
j_gene: TRBJ2-7
d_gene: TRBD1
CDR3aa: CASSEPGQLVAFTYEQYF
CDR3nt: TGTGCCAGCAGTGAACCGGGACAGCTCGTGGCTTTCACCTACGAGCAGTACTTC

abundance: NA
v_gene: TRBV4-3
j_gene: TRBJ2-7
d_gene: NA
CDR3aa: CASSPLQGYEQYF
CDR3nt: TGCGCCAGCAGCCCGTTACAGGGCTACGAGCAGTACTTC

abundance: NA
v_gene: TRBV28
j_gene: TRBJ2-7
d_gene: NA
CDR3aa: CASSPNYEQYF
CDR3nt: TGTGCCAGCAGTCCCAACTACGAGCAGTACTTC

abundance: NA
v_gene: TRBV11-2
j_gene: TRBJ2-1
d_gene: NA
CDR3aa: CASKGFGIEQFF
CDR3nt: TGTGCCTCCAAGGGGTTTGGGATTGAGCAGTTCTTC

abundance: NA
v_gene: TRBV7-3
j_gene: TRBJ2-1
d_gene: NA
CDR3aa: CASSQTAYNEQFF
CDR3nt: TGTGCCAGCAGCCAGACAGCATACAATGAGCAGTTCTTC